Below are 21 T cell receptor beta chains sequenced from a single sample in a study of blood T cell repertoires in COVID-19. The assay was immunoSEQ multiplex PCR, and TCRdb's table has in-frame clones only and misses some. This sample yields under 150,000 clones, of which 79% are seen a single time; about 8.6% belongs to the top ten. The material sequenced was peripheral blood. The origin of the receptors is a man between 45 and 60 years old with active or convalescent COVID-19.

V is TRBV18 and J is TRBJ1-4; 9 bases are a match to TRBD1. With V trimmed by 2 bases and J by 11 bases, 12 bases remained unmatched. Looked up from germline, CDR1 is KGHSH and CDR2 is LQKENI. This CDR3 region has 16 residues. CDR3 sequence: CASSPGIGTGQLKLFF. The CDR3 region has the DNA TGTGCCAGCTCACCAGGAATCGGGACAGGGCAGTTGAAACTGTTTTTT.

The chain is built from TRBV27 and TRBJ1-1; the D gene is possibly TRBD1 (5 bases). V was trimmed by 3 bases and J by 8 bases, leaving 10 bases between them. The CDR3 totals 12 residues. Germline CDR1 MNHEY, CDR2 SMNVEV (reference sequence). The CDR3 sequence is CASSFPGKEAFF. Written as DNA, the CDR3 is TGTGCCAGCAGTTTCCCAGGGAAAGAAGCTTTCTTT.

The chain has TRBV14 and TRBJ2-1, with TRBD1 identical over 10 bases. This CDR3 has 16 residues. Germline V gene sequence: CDR1 SGHDN, CDR2 FVKESK. V was pared by 6 bases and J by 6 bases, with 11 bases of the junction left unmatched. DNA for the CDR3: TGTGCCAGCAGAGCTCTGGGACAGGGGAGTAGCAATGAGCAGTTCTTC. It encodes CASRALGQGSSNEQFF.

This chain uses TRBV2 with TRBJ2-7, with D possibly being TRBD1 (5 bases). This CDR3 is built from 12 residues. The germline CDR1 and CDR2 sequences are SNHLY and FYNNEI. V gave up 6 bases and J gave up 2 bases, with 8 bases separating them. The CDR3 loop is CASRTDPYEQYF. The CDR3 coding sequence is TGTGCCAGCAGGACAGACCCCTACGAGCAGTACTTC. The variable domain in full, completed from reference TRBV2 and TRBJ2-7, reads EPEVTQTPSHQVTQMGQEVILRCVPISNHLYFYWYRQILGQKVEFLVSFYNNEISEKSEIFDDQFSVERPDGSNFTLKIRSTKLEDSAMYFCASRTDPYEQYFGPGTRLTVT.

This clone appeared once. The CDR3 reads CASSLSSGRDNEQFF. The CDR3 nucleotides are TGCGCCAGCAGCTTGAGTAGCGGGAGGGACAATGAGCAGTTCTTC. V and J are TRBV5-1 and TRBJ2-1; TRBD2 agrees at 11 bases. CDR3 length equals 15 residues. V lost 1 base, J lost 5 bases, and 2 bases stayed unmatched. CDR1 is SGHRS, CDR2 YFSETQ, per germline.

The V call is TRBV3-1 (or the pseudogene TRBV3-2), the J call TRBJ2-3, with D maybe TRBD2 (5 bases). This CDR3 is built from 16 residues. The V gene lost 0 bases and the J gene lost 3 bases, with 13 bases spanning the gap. CDR1 is LGHDT and CDR2 is YNNKEL in the germline V gene (reference sequence). The CDR3 here is CASSQEVLVYTDTQYF. In DNA form, the CDR3 reads TGTGCCAGCAGCCAAGAGGTACTAGTATATACAGATACGCAGTATTTT.

The V and J genes are TRBV29-1 and TRBJ2-2; D might be TRBD1 (6 bases). The CDR3 is 16 amino acids. Trimming took off 5 bases at V and 3 bases at J, with 19 bases between the two ends. The germline CDR1 and CDR2 sequences are SQVTM and ANQGSEA. In DNA, the CDR3 is TGCAGCGTTACCCCAACCGGGACAACTCACACCGGGGAGCTGTTTTTT. This translates into CSVTPTGTTHTGELFF.

V gene TRBV11-2 combines with J gene TRBJ2-3, with 13 positions matching TRBD2. Germline V gene sequence: CDR1 SGHAT, CDR2 FQNNGV. The trim removed 4 bases at V and 6 bases at J, leaving 7 bases unmatched. This CDR3 has 16 amino acids. The CDR3 DNA sequence: TGTGCCAGCAGCTACGGACTAGCGGGAGTGGTGGATACGCAGTATTTT. This gives the protein CASSYGLAGVVDTQYF.

The chain has TRBV6-5 and TRBJ1-2; perhaps TRBD1 as D (6 bases). V lost 2 bases and J lost 4, with 14 bases in between. Germline lookup yields CDR1 MNHEY and CDR2 SVGAGI. There are 15 residues in the CDR3. The DNA for the CDR3 is TGTGCCAGCAGTTACCTTACAGGGACGGGCTATGGCTACACCTTC. It encodes CASSYLTGTGYGYTF.

This chain uses TRBV7-9 with TRBJ2-1, with D perhaps matching TRBD1 (7 bases). V was shortened by 5 bases and J by 3 bases, with 14 bases between the two germline ends. The CDR3 runs to 15 residues. Per germline, CDR1 SEHNR and CDR2 FQNEAQ (reference sequence). The CDR3: CASSRGTAVYNEQFF. CDR3 nucleotide sequence: TGTGCCAGCAGCCGCGGGACAGCTGTCTACAATGAGCAGTTCTTC.

This clone came up a few times. The chain is built from TRBV28 and TRBJ2-2, with 7 nucleotides matching TRBD1. CDR1 is MDHEN, CDR2 SYDVKM, per germline. The ends lost 6 bases at V and 1 base at J; junction bases unmatched: 2. CDR3 length equals 14 residues. This chain's CDR3 is CASRDRQNTGELFF. Here the CDR3 DNA reads TGTGCCAGCAGGGACAGGCAGAACACCGGGGAGCTGTTTTTT.

The V gene is TRBV7-8, the J gene TRBJ2-5; 8 positions match TRBD1. CDR1 and CDR2 (germline): SGHVS, FQNEAQ. This CDR3 has 16 amino acids. With V trimmed by 0 bases and J by 1 base, 4 bases remained unmatched. The CDR3 nucleotides are TGTGCCAGCAGCTTAGCCAGGGGGCAGGTCCAAGAGACCCAGTACTTC. Protein sequence: CASSLARGQVQETQYF.

Comments on this clone: In the same sample, other DNA sequences code for this CDR3. The chain's CDR3 is CASSLALGGAGNQPQHF. The DNA for the CDR3 is TGTGCCAGCAGCTTAGCGTTAGGAGGGGCGGGCAATCAGCCCCAGCATTTT. The V gene is TRBV7-2, the J gene TRBJ1-5; TRBD1 is a possible D gene (5 bases). This CDR3 has 17 amino acids. CDR1 and CDR2 from the germline V gene are SGHTA and FQGNSA. V shed 0 bases and J shed 2 bases, with 14 bases lying between them.

The chain joins TRBV3-1 (or the pseudogene TRBV3-2) to TRBJ1-2, with unresolved D. Per germline, CDR1 LGHDT and CDR2 YNNKEL (reference sequence). The CDR3 consists of 14 residues. Trimming pared 0 bases from V and 4 bases from J, leaving 9 bases between. CDR3 in amino acids: CASSQDAGIYGYTF. The CDR3 nucleotides read TGTGCCAGCAGCCAAGATGCGGGGATCTATGGCTACACCTTC.

Only a few counts were recorded for this clone. This rearrangement joins TRBV24-1 to TRBJ1-2, with a tentative D call TRBD1 (5 bases). The ends were cut back, 6 bases at V and 8 bases at J, with 9 bases in the middle. Germline assignment: CDR1 KGHDR and CDR2 SFDVKD. CDR3 length: 11 residues. In nucleotides, the CDR3 is TGTGCCACCAGTCGGGGGATAGGCTACACCTTC. Amino acids: CATSRGIGYTF.

The rearrangement links TRBV24-1 to TRBJ2-7, with 10 bases that match TRBD1. The CDR3 sequence is 15 residues long. Germline CDR1 is KGHDR and CDR2 is SFDVKD. The J segment lost 5 bases and the V segment lost 3 bases, leaving 6 bases of the junction unmatched. In nucleotides, the CDR3 is TGTGCCACCAGTGATAGAGGACAGGGGGTCGACGAGCAGTACTTC. It codes for CATSDRGQGVDEQYF.

This clone was detected only once. This chain links TRBV3-1 (or the pseudogene TRBV3-2) with TRBJ2-3; D call uncertain. Germline V gives CDR1 LGHDT, CDR2 YNNKEL (reference sequence). V lost 4 bases and J lost 0, with 11 bases in between. The CDR3 is made up of 15 amino acids. CDR3 amino acids: CASSRQRASTDTQYF. CDR3 bases: TGTGCCAGCAGCCGTCAGCGTGCTAGCACAGATACGCAGTATTTT.

This rearrangement joins TRBV7-6 to TRBJ1-5; perhaps TRBD1 as D (5 bases). Germline V gives CDR1 SGHVS, CDR2 FNYEAQ. The CDR3 totals 13 residues. V was clipped by 4 bases and J by 4 bases, with 8 bases between them. Written as DNA, the CDR3 is TGTGCCAGCAGCTCTCAGGGTAATCAGCCCCAGCATTTT. This translates into CASSSQGNQPQHF.

The chain has TRBV6-4 and TRBJ2-1; perhaps TRBD2 as D (6 bases). The germline gives CDR1 MRHNA, CDR2 SNTAGT. This CDR3 is 17 amino acids long. Trimming removed 0 bases from V and 10 bases from J, with 22 bases in between. The CDR3 region is CASSDSNRDWTLEEQFF. The DNA of the CDR3 is TGTGCCAGCAGTGACTCGAATCGGGACTGGACTCTGGAGGAGCAGTTCTTC.

This clone was seen repeatedly, ten times or more. Here the CDR3 DNA reads TGTGCCAGCAGCCTAGGGACTAGTGTATCCTACAATGAGCAGTTCTTC. Protein sequence: CASSLGTSVSYNEQFF. The chain joins TRBV5-6 to TRBJ2-1; 8 positions match TRBD2. The length of the CDR3 is 16 residues. J gave up 1 base and V 4 bases, and 7 bases lay outside the gene matches. In germline, CDR1 is SGHDT, CDR2 YYEEEE.

The chain combines TRBV6-5 with TRBJ2-5; no clear D gene. Germline lookup yields CDR1 MNHEY and CDR2 SVGAGI. This CDR3 contains 11 residues. V was pared by 5 bases and J by 4 bases, with 5 bases between. The CDR3 nucleotides are TGTGCCAGCAGTCCGGGAGAGACCCAGTACTTC. Translation: CASSPGETQYF.